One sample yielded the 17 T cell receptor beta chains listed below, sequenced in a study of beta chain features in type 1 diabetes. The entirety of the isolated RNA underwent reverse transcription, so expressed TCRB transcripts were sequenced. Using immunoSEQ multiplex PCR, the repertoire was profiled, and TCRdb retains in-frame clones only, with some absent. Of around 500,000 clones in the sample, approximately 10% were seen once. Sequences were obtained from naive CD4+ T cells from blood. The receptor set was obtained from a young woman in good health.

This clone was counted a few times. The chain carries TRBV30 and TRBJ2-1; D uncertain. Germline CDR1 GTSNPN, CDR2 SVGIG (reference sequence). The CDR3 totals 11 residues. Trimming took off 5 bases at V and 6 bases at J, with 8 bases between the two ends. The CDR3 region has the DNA TGTGCCTGGGCCAGGATCAATGAGCAGTTCTTC. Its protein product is CAWARINEQFF.

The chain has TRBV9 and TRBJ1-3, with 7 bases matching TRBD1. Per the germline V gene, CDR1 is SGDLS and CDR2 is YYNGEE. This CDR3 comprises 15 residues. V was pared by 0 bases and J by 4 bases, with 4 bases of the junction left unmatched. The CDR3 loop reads CASSVAPGQGNTIYF. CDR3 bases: TGTGCCAGCAGCGTAGCCCCGGGACAGGGAAACACCATATATTTT.

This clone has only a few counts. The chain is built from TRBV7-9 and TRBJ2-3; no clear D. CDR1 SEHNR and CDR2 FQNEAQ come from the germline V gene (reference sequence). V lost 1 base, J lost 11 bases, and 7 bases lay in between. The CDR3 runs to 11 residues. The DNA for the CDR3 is TGTGCCAGCAGCTTAGAGGACGAGCAGTATTTT. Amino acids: CASSLEDEQYF. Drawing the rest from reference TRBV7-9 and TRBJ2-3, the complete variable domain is DTGVSQNPRHKITKRGQNVTFRCDPISEHNRLYWYRQTLGQGPEFLTYFQNEAQLEKSRLLSDRFSAERPKGSFSTLEIQRTEQGDSAMYLCASSLEDEQYFGPGTRLTVL.

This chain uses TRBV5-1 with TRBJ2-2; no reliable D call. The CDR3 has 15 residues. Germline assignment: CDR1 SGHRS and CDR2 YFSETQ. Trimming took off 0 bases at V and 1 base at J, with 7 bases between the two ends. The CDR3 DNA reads TGCGCCAGCAGCTTGGCCAACCAGAACACCGGGGAGCTGTTTTTT. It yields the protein CASSLANQNTGELFF.

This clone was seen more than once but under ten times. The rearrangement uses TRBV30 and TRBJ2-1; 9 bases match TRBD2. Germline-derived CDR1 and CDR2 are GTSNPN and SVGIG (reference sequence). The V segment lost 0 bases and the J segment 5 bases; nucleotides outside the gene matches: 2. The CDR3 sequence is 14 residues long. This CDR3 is CAWSVGTSHNEQFF. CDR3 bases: TGTGCCTGGAGTGTAGGGACTAGCCACAATGAGCAGTTCTTC.

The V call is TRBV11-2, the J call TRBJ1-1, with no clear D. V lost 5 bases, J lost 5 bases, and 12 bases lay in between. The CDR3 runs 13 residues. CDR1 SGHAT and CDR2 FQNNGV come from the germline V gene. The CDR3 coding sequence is TGTGCCAGCAGCCATCCGAGGAGGACTGAAGCTTTCTTT. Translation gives CASSHPRRTEAFF. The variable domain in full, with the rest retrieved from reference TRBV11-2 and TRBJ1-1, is EAGVAQSPRYKIIEKRQSVAFWCNPISGHATLYWYQQILGQGPKLLIQFQNNGVVDDSQLPKDRFSAERLKGVDSTLKIQPAKLEDSAVYLCASSHPRRTEAFFGQGTRLTVV.

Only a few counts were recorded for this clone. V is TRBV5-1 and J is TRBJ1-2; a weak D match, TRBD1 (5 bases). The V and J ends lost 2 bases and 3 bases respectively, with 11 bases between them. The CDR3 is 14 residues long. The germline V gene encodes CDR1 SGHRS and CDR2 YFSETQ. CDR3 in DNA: TGCGCCAGCAGCTTCGGTGACAGCCACTATGGCTACACCTTC. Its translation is CASSFGDSHYGYTF. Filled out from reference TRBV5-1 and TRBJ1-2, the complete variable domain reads KAGVTQTPRYLIKTRGQQVTLSCSPISGHRSVSWYQQTPGQGLQFLFEYFSETQRNKGNFPGRFSGRQFSNSRSEMNVSTLELGDSALYLCASSFGDSHYGYTFGSGTRLTVV.

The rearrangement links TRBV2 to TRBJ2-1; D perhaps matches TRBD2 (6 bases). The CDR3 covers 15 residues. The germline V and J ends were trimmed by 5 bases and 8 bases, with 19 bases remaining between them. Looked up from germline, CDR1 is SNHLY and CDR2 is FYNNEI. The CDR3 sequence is CASSFPGLRVDEQFF. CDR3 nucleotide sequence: TGTGCCAGCAGTTTCCCGGGACTCAGAGTCGATGAGCAGTTCTTC.

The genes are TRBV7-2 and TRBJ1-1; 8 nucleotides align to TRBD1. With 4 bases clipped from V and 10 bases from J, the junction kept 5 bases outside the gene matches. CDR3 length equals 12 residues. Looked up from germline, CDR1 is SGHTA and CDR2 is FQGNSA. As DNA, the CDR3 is TGTGCCAGCAGCTACGGACAGGGTGGAGCTTTCTTT. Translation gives CASSYGQGGAFF.

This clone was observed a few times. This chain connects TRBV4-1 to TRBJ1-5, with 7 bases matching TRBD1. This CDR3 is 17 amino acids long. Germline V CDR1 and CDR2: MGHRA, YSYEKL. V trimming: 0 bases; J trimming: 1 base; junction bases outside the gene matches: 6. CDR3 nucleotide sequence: TGCGCCAGCAGCCAAGATAACAGGGGCTCGAGCAATCAGCCCCAGCATTTT. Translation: CASSQDNRGSSNQPQHF.

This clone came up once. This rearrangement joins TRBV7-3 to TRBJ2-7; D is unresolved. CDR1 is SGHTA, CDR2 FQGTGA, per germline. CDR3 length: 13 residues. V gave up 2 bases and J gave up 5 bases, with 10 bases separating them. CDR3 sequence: CASSLGPVDEQYF. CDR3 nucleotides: TGTGCCAGCAGCTTAGGACCGGTCGACGAGCAGTACTTC.

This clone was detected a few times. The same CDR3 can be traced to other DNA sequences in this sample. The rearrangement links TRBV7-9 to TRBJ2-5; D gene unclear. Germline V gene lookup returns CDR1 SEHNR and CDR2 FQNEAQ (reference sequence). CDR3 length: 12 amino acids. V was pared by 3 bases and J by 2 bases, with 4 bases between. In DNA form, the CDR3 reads TGTGCCAGCAGCTTGATACAAGAGACCCAGTACTTC. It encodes CASSLIQETQYF.

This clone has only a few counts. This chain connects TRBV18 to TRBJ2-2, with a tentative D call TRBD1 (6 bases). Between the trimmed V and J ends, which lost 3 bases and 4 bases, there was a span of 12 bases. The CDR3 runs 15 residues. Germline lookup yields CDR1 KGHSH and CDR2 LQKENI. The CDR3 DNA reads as TGTGCCAGCTCACCTCCCAGGGGCACCACCGGGGAGCTGTTTTTT. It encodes CASSPPRGTTGELFF. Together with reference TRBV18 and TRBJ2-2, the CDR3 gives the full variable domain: NAGVMQNPRHLVRRRGQEARLRCSPMKGHSHVYWYRQLPEEGLKFMVYLQKENIIDESGMPKERFSAEFPKEGPSILRIQQVVRGDSAAYFCASSPPRGTTGELFFGEGSRLTVL.

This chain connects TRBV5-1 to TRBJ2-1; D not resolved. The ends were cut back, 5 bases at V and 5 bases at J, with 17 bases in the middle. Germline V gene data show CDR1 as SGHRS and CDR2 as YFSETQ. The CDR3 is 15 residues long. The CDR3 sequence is CASRGMGRKDNEQFF. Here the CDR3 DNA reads TGCGCCAGCAGAGGGATGGGAAGAAAAGACAATGAGCAGTTCTTC.

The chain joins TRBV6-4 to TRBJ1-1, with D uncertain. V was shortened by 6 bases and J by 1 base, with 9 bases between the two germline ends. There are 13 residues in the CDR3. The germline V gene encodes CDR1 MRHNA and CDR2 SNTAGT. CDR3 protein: CASSVSGNTEAFF. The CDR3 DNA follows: TGTGCCAGCAGCGTGTCAGGGAACACTGAAGCTTTCTTT.

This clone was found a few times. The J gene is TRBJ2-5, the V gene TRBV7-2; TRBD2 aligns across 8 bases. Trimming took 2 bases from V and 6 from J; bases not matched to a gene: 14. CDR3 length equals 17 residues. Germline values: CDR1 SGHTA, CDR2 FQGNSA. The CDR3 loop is CASSLSLTSGGLKTQYF. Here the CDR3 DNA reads TGTGCCAGCAGCTTATCCCTCACTTCGGGGGGGCTAAAGACCCAGTACTTC.

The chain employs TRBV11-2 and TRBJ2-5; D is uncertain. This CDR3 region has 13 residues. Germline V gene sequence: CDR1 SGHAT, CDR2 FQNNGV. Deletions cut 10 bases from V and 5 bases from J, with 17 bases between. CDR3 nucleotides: TGTGCCACTTCGTTGTCAGACAAGGAGACCCAGTACTTC. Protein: CATSLSDKETQYF.